One and the same sample provided the 18 T cell receptor beta chains below, sequenced in a study of blood T cells in healthy people across ages. PCR was performed a second time for about 6 to 11 cycles using a sample-barcoded 5' primer and a J-beta primer mix. TCRdb itself ran the 5' RACE reads through MiXCR, one entry per CDR3 protein. Of 1.5 million to 2 million distinct CDR3 sequences in the sample, approximately 28% were seen once. Sequenced input: blood. The receptor source for this set is a woman aged 30 to 39 in good health.

This clonotype was detected only a few times. This chain links TRBV29-1 with TRBJ2-3; 8 bases align to TRBD2. The J segment lost 0 bases and the V segment lost 6 bases, leaving 14 bases of the junction unmatched. The CDR3 is 17 amino acids. CDR1 is SQVTM and CDR2 is ANQGSEA in the germline V gene. The CDR3, as DNA: TGCAGCGTCTCCCGGGGGGGCGGGGGCGATAGCACAGATACGCAGTATTTT. As protein: CSVSRGGGGDSTDTQYF.

Concerning this clonotype itself: A junction end diverges from the germline sequence, so it may reflect a read error. This chain connects TRBV5-6 to TRBJ2-7, with 7 bases identical to TRBD1. Per germline, CDR1 SGHDT and CDR2 YYEEEE. The CDR3 loop spans 15 amino acids. The CDR3 region has the DNA TGTGCCAGCGGCTTGGCCTCTTTGGGGACAGCCGGGCAGTACTTC. It codes for CASGLASLGTAGQYF.

Concerning this clonotype itself: A much bigger clone sits one base away, suggesting this may be a read error. No conserved phenylalanine or tryptophan is present at the end of the CDR3, so a read error is the likely explanation. The J gene is TRBJ2-1, the V gene TRBV5-6; D not certain. The germline V gene has CDR1 SGHDT and CDR2 YYEEEE. Trimming removed 6 bases at V and 9 bases at J, with 19 bases between. The CDR3 sequence is 14 residues long. The CDR3 is CASTTSLMSGEQFI. Here the CDR3 DNA reads TGTGCCAGCACCACTTCCTTGATGAGTGGTGAGCAGTTCATC.

CDR3 protein: CASSLVELGYEQYF. In DNA form, the CDR3 reads TGCGCCAGCAGCTTGGTGGAACTTGGCTACGAGCAGTACTTC. The V and J genes are TRBV5-1 and TRBJ2-7; the D is unclear. The CDR3 consists of 14 residues. Between the trimmed V and J ends, which lost 0 bases and 3 bases, there was a span of 10 bases. The V gene's germline CDR1 is SGHRS and CDR2 YFSETQ.

At least ten counts were recorded for this clonotype. CDR3 bases: TGTGCCAGCAGGACTAGCGGGGACTACGAGCAGTACTTC. Its protein product is CASRTSGDYEQYF. The rearrangement joins TRBV6-2 or TRBV6-3 to TRBJ2-7; 11 bases align to TRBD2. CDR1 is MNHEY, CDR2 SVGEGT, per germline. The V and J ends lost 6 bases and 3 bases, in that order; junction bases with no gene match: 1. The CDR3 spans 13 residues.

This sequence joins TRBV12-3 or TRBV12-4 and TRBJ1-2, with D unclear. Trimming removed 2 bases from V and 5 bases from J, with 12 bases in between. The CDR3 is made up of 14 amino acids. This chain's CDR3 is CASSLSPRSYGYTF. CDR3 DNA sequence: TGTGCCAGCAGTTTATCCCCGAGGAGTTATGGCTACACCTTC.

This clonotype appeared a few times. This chain links TRBV5-1 with TRBJ1-1; D might be TRBD1 (6 bases). Looked up from germline, CDR1 is SGHRS and CDR2 is YFSETQ. The germline V and J ends were trimmed by 2 bases and 4 bases, with 15 bases remaining between them. The CDR3 is made up of 15 amino acids. The CDR3 nucleotides read TGCGCCAGCAGCTTCGATTTGGGGGCGGGCACTGAAGCTTTCTTT. Amino acid sequence: CASSFDLGAGTEAFF.

The chain links TRBV5-1 to TRBJ1-6; D is perhaps TRBD1 (5 bases). Germline V gene data show CDR1 as SGHRS and CDR2 as YFSETQ. This CDR3 comprises 15 residues. The V gene lost 6 bases and the J gene lost 2 bases, with 12 bases spanning the gap. CDR3: CASTREGPYNSPLHF. CDR3 coding DNA: TGCGCCAGCACCAGGGAGGGCCCCTATAATTCACCCCTCCACTTT.

For this clonotype: One end of the junction fails to match germline, which may point to a read error. J is TRBJ2-7 and V is TRBV2; 10 bases map to TRBD1. This CDR3 comprises 16 residues. Germline V gene data show CDR1 as SNHLY and CDR2 as FYNNEI. CDR3 sequence reads: CASSFSRDRGVYKQYF. In nucleotides, the CDR3 is TGTGCCAGCAGTTTTTCCCGGGACAGGGGAGTCTACAAGCAGTACTTC.

A word on this clonotype: A much larger clone lies a single base off, so this may be a read error. The chain is built from TRBV7-3 and TRBJ2-1, with D perhaps matching TRBD2 (6 bases). V was shortened by 2 bases and J by 10 bases, with 12 bases between the two germline ends. The germline gives CDR1 SGHTA, CDR2 FQGTGA. The CDR3 extends over 13 amino acids. In DNA form, the CDR3 reads TGTGCCAGCAGCTTACCCGGGGCGGGAGAGCAGTTCTTC. As protein: CASSLPGAGEQFF.

This clonotype was seen only a few times. The gene calls are TRBV9 and TRBJ1-2; TRBD1 is a possible D gene (5 bases). The CDR3 has 15 residues. Per germline, CDR1 SGDLS and CDR2 YYNGEE. V was trimmed by 2 bases and J by 6 bases, leaving 17 bases between them. The CDR3 nucleotides are TGTGCCAGCAGCGTGGGACCGGGGGTTACGAATGGCTACACCTTC. Translated, it gives CASSVGPGVTNGYTF.

Turning to this clonotype: The CDR3 carries no conserved terminal phenylalanine or tryptophan, so it likely arises from a read error. V and J are TRBV7-9 and TRBJ1-1; tentatively, D is TRBD1 (6 bases). The CDR3 totals 13 residues. The germline V and J ends were trimmed by 4 bases and 1 base, with 7 bases remaining between them. CDR1 and CDR2 from the germline V gene are SEHNR and FQNEAQ (reference sequence). CDR3 nucleotide sequence: TGTGCCAGCAGCTGGGGGCAGAACACTGAAGCTTTCGTT. Protein: CASSWGQNTEAFV.

V usage is TRBV7-9 and J usage is TRBJ1-5; a possible D gene is TRBD1 (5 bases). V shed 2 bases and J shed 7 bases, with 12 bases lying between them. The CDR3 sequence is 14 residues long. Germline CDR1 is SEHNR and CDR2 is FQNEAQ (reference sequence). CDR3 loop: CASSLPGLEQPQHF. CDR3 sequence (DNA): TGTGCCAGCAGCTTACCAGGGCTTGAACAGCCCCAGCATTTT.

This clonotype was detected ten times or more. The CDR3 loop is CASSSRQGPYNEQFF. CDR3 nucleotide sequence: TGTGCCAGCAGTTCTCGACAGGGGCCCTACAATGAGCAGTTCTTC. The chain uses TRBV6-5 and TRBJ2-1, with 8 bases aligning to TRBD1. V trimming: 4 bases; J trimming: 2 bases; junction bases outside the gene matches: 4. The length of the CDR3 is 15 residues. CDR1 is MNHEY and CDR2 is SVGAGI in the germline V gene.

The gene calls are TRBV10-3 and TRBJ2-5; D gene ambiguous. This CDR3 has 13 amino acids. Trimming stripped 3 bases from V and 6 bases from J, with 11 bases between. The germline V gene has CDR1 ENHRY and CDR2 SYGVKD. The CDR3 spells CAISERELQTQYF. The CDR3 DNA reads as TGTGCCATCAGTGAAAGAGAGCTGCAGACCCAGTACTTC.

V gene TRBV4-3 combines with J gene TRBJ1-2; maybe TRBD1 (6 bases). V gave up 0 bases and J gave up 7 bases, with 9 bases separating them. Germline CDR1 is LGHNA and CDR2 is YSLEER. The length of the CDR3 is 13 residues. The CDR3 is CASSQERTVGYTF. DNA for the CDR3: TGCGCCAGCAGCCAAGAGAGGACAGTTGGCTACACCTTC.

In its sample, this clonotype was seen a few times. V is TRBV7-9 and J is TRBJ2-1; the D gene is possibly TRBD1 (6 bases). The V and J ends lost 0 bases and 4 bases respectively, with 13 bases between them. The CDR3 length is 16 residues. CDR1 SEHNR and CDR2 FQNEAQ come from the germline V gene (reference sequence). For the CDR3, the DNA is TGTGCCAGCAGCTTAGCCAGCAGACAGGTTTACAATGAGCAGTTCTTC. Translation: CASSLASRQVYNEQFF.

The V gene is TRBV20-1, the J gene TRBJ2-5; 7 bases map to TRBD2. Per the germline V gene, CDR1 is DFQATT and CDR2 is SNEGSKA (reference sequence). The CDR3 length is 14 residues. J gave up 4 bases and V 1 base, and 6 bases lay outside the gene matches. The CDR3 DNA is TGCAGTGCTAGAGCGGGAGGAGGTTCAGAGACCCAGTACTTC. Its protein is CSARAGGGSETQYF.